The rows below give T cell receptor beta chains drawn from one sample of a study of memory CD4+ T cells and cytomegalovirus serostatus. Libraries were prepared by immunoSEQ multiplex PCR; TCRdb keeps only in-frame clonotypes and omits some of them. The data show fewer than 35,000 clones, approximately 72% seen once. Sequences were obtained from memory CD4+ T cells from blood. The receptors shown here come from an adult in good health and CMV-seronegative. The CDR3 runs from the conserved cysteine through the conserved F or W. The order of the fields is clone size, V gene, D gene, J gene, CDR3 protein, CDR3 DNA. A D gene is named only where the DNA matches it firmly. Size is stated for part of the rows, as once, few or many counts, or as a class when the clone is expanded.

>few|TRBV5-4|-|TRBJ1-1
CASSLQGQRLEAFF
TGTGCCAGCAGCTTGCAGGGACAAAGGCTTGAAGCTTTCTTT
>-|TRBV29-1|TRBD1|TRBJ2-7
CSVARQGSPYEQYF
TGCAGCGTTGCTAGACAGGGGTCCCCCTACGAGCAGTACTTC
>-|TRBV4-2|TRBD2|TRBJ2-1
CASSRLAGGQRANEQFF
TGTGCCAGCAGCCGACTAGCGGGGGGGCAAAGGGCCAATGAGCAGTTCTTC
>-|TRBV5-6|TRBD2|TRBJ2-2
CASSLYRLAGGLSTGELFF
TGTGCCAGCAGCTTGTATCGTCTAGCGGGGGGGCTCAGCACCGGGGAGCTGTTTTTT
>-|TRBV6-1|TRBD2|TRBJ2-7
CASRLSGGPSYEQYF
TGTGCCAGCAGGCTTAGCGGGGGGCCCTCCTACGAGCAGTACTTC
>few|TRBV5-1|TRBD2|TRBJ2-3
CASSSTSGGDTQYF
TGCGCCAGCAGCTCCACTAGCGGGGGGGATACGCAGTATTTT
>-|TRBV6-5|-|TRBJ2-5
CASSRGEETQYF
TGTGCCAGCAGTAGAGGGGAAGAGACCCAGTACTTC
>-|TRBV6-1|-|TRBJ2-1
CASSEKRDSRSYNEQFF
TGTGCCAGCAGTGAAAAAAGGGACTCCCGCTCCTACAATGAGCAGTTCTTC
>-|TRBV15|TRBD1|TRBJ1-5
CATSRDAGGARQPQHF
TGTGCCACCAGCAGAGATGCAGGGGGCGCGAGGCAGCCCCAGCATTTT
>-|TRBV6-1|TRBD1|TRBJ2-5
CASSENLGQSQETQYF
TGTGCCAGCAGTGAAAATTTGGGACAGAGTCAAGAGACCCAGTACTTC
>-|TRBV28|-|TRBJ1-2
CASMGGLSNYGYTF
TGTGCCAGCATGGGGGGGCTATCAAACTATGGCTACACCTTC
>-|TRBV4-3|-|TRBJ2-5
CASSQGGRGETQYF
TGCGCCAGCAGCCAAGGGGGGCGCGGAGAGACCCAGTACTTC
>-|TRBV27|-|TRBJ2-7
CARHGPTYEQYF
TGTGCCAGGCACGGGCCTACCTACGAGCAGTACTTC
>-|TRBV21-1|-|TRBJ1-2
CASSTRTGETYGYTF
TGTGCCAGCAGCACCCGGACAGGGGAAACCTATGGCTACACCTTC
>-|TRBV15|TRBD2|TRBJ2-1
CATSRDSRGFDEQFF
TGTGCCACCAGCAGAGATTCGCGGGGGTTCGATGAGCAGTTCTTC
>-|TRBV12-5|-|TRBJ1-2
CASGLEVSSYGYTF
TGTGCTAGTGGTTTAGAGGTATCAAGCTATGGCTACACCTTC
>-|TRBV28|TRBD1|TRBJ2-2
CASRGQGAGELFF
TGTGCCAGCAGGGGACAGGGGGCCGGGGAGCTGTTTTTT
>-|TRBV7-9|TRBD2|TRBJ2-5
CASSQEGLAVETQYF
TGTGCCAGCAGCCAGGAGGGACTAGCTGTCGAGACCCAGTACTTC
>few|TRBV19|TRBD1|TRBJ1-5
CASMEAGGPAQPQHF
TGTGCCAGTATGGAGGCAGGGGGACCTGCTCAGCCCCAGCATTTT
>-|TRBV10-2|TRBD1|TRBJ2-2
CASTPSGTVNTGELFF
TGCGCCAGCACCCCCTCAGGGACAGTAAACACCGGGGAGCTGTTTTTT
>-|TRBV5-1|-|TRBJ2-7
CASSLMPPTYESSYEQYF
TGCGCCAGCAGCTTGATGCCACCCACATACGAAAGCTCCTACGAGCAGTACTTC
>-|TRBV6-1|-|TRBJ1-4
CASSDTGGGEKLFF
TGTGCCAGCAGTGATACAGGAGGGGGGGAAAAACTGTTTTTT
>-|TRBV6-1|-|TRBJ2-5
CASSEGLLQPQETQYF
TGTGCCAGCAGTGAAGGACTTCTCCAACCCCAAGAGACCCAGTACTTC
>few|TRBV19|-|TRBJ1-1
CASSIAYAPEAFF
TGTGCCAGTAGTATAGCTTACGCGCCTGAAGCTTTCTTT
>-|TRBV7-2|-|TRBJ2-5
CASSLGGAIQETQYF
TGTGCCAGCAGCTTAGGGGGGGCGATTCAAGAGACCCAGTACTTC
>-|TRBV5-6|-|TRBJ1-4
CASSLQGEGNEKLFF
TGTGCCAGCAGCCTGCAGGGTGAAGGAAATGAAAAACTGTTTTTT
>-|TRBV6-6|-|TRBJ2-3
CASSYSAHRAVDTQYF
TGTGCCAGCAGTTACTCAGCCCATCGGGCCGTAGATACGCAGTATTTT
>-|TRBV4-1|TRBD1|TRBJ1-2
CASSQDRGQMGRKNYGYTF
TGCGCCAGCAGCCAAGATCGGGGACAGATGGGGAGGAAAAACTATGGCTACACCTTC
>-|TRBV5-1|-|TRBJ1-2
CASSLGLGDGYGYTF
TGCGCCAGCAGCTTGGGATTAGGGGACGGCTATGGCTACACCTTC
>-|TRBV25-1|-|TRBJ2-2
CASSGRQYGELFF
TGTGCCAGCAGTGGAAGACAGTACGGGGAGCTGTTTTTT
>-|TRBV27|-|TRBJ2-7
CASSSNTGYEQYF
TGTGCCAGCAGTTCTAATACAGGTTACGAGCAGTACTTC
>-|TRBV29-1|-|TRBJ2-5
CSVAESIETQYF
TGCAGCGTTGCTGAATCCATAGAGACCCAGTACTTC
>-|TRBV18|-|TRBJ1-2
CASSPGEMWGYTF
TGTGCCAGCTCACCGGGGGAGATGTGGGGCTACACCTTC
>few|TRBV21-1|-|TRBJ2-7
CASSKERLAGGDCEQYF
TGTGCCAGCAGCAAAGAAAGATTGGCAGGGGGAGATTGCGAGCAGTACTTC
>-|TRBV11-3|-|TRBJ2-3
CASSLSRHTQYF
TGTGCCAGCAGCTTATCCAGGCATACGCAGTATTTT
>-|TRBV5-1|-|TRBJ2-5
CASSLGLSVGYQETQYF
TGCGCCAGCAGCTTGGGTTTATCGGTAGGGTACCAAGAGACCCAGTACTTC
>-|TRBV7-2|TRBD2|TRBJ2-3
CASSLVTSSGGSWGYF
TGTGCCAGCAGCTTAGTTACCTCAAGCGGGGGGTCGTGGGGGTATTTT
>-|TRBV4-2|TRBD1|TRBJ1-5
CASSQGVGTGEYQPQHF
TGTGCCAGCAGCCAAGGTGTAGGGACAGGGGAATATCAGCCCCAGCATTTT
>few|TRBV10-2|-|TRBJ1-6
CASKDANSPLHF
TGCGCCAGTAAAGATGCGAATTCACCCCTCCACTTT
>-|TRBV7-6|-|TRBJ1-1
CASTPQGGTEAFF
TGTGCCAGCACCCCCCAAGGGGGAACTGAAGCTTTCTTT
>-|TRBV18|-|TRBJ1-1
CASSPPNSFLRAGSVPEAFF
TGTGCCAGCTCACCACCGAATTCATTCCTTCGGGCTGGGTCTGTACCTGAAGCTTTCTTT
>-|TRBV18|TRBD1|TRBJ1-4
CASSPTGAGELFF
TGTGCCAGCTCACCAACAGGGGCGGGGGAACTGTTTTTT
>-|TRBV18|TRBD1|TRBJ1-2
CASSPGDRGGYGYTF
TGTGCCAGCTCACCGGGGGACAGGGGAGGCTATGGCTACACCTTC
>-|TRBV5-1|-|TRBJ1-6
CASSLEPVRDSPLHF
TGCGCCAGCAGCTTGGAGCCCGTCAGGGATTCACCCCTCCACTTT
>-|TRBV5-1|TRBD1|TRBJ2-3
CASSLRQGEDTQYF
TGCGCCAGCAGCTTGCGCCAGGGGGAGGATACGCAGTATTTT
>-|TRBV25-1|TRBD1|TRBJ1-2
CASRGDRGDFGGYTF
TGTGCCAGCAGAGGGGACAGGGGTGATTTTGGTGGCTACACCTTC
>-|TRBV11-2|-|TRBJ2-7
CASSLDVKSYEQYF
TGTGCCAGCAGCTTAGATGTCAAATCCTACGAGCAGTACTTC
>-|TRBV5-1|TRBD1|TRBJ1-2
CASSLEGTGGNYGYTF
TGCGCCAGCAGCTTGGAAGGGACAGGAGGAAACTATGGCTACACCTTC
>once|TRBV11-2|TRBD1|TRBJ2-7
CASSFTGATTYEQYF
TGTGCCAGCAGCTTTACAGGGGCAACCACCTACGAGCAGTACTTC